Given below is one TCR beta chain in context. The data stem from a study of shared clonotypes between healthy human individuals. This CDR3 contains 15 residues. Per germline, CDR1 SGHTA and CDR2 FQGNSA. The ends were cut back, 1 base at V and 4 bases at J, with 12 bases in the middle. Only in-frame clones appear in the TCRdb table, and some are missing; sequencing was by immunoSEQ multiplex PCR. The table lists around 940,000 clones, over 60% of them singletons, with over 1.3% in the top ten. The chain combines TRBV7-2 with TRBJ2-3, with D possibly TRBD1 on 5 matching bases. The sequence was collected from a young man in good health. The sequencing sample was made of memory CD4+ T cells sorted from blood. Subset denoted: CD45RA-negative fraction. CDR3 DNA sequence: TGTGCCAGCAGCTTAGGGGGCAAGGCGTCAGATACGCAGTATTTT. As protein: CASSLGGKASDTQYF.